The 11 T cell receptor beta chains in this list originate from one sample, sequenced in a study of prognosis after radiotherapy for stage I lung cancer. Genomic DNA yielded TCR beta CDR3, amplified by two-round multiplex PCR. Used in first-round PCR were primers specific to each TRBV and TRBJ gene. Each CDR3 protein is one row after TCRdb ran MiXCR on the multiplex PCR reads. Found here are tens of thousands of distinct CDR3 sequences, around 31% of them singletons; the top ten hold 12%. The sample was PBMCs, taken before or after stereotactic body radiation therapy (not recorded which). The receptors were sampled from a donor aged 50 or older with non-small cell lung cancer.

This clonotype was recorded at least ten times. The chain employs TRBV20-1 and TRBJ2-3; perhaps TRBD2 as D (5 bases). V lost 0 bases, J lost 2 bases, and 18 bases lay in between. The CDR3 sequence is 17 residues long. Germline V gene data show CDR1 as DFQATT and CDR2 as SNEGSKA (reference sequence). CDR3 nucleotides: TGCAGTGCTAGAGATCGGCAGAGCGGTGGGATCACAGATACGCAGTATTTT. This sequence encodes CSARDRQSGGITDTQYF.

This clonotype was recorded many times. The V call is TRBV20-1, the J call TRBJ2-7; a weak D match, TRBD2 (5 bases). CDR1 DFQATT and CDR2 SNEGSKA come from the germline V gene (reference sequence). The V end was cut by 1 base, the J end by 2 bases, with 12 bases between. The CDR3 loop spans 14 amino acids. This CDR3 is CSARVTTEPYEQYF. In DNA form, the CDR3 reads TGCAGTGCTAGAGTGACTACAGAGCCCTACGAGCAGTACTTC.

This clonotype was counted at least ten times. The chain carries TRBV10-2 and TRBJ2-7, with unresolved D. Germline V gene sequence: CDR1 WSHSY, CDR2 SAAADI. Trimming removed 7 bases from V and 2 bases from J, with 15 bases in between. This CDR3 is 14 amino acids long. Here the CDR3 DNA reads TGCGCCAGCACTCAGCTGAGTCGGGCCTACGAGCAGTACTTC. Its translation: CASTQLSRAYEQYF.

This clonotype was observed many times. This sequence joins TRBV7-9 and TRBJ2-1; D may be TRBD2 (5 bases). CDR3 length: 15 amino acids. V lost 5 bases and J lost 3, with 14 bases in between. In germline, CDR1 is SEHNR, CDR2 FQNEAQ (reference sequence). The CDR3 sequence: CASSPSRVGYNEQFF. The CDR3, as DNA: TGTGCCAGCAGCCCCTCGCGGGTGGGCTACAATGAGCAGTTCTTC.

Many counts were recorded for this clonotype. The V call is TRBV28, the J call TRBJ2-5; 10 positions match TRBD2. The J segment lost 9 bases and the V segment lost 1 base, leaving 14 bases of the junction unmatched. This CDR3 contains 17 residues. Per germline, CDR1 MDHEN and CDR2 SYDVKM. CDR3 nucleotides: TGTGCCAGCAGTTTATTAGCGGCTAGCGGGAGCCGGGTGGCCCAGTACTTC. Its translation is CASSLLAASGSRVAQYF. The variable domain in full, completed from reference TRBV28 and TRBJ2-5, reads DVKVTQSSRYLVKRTGEKVFLECVQDMDHENMFWYRQDPGLGLRLIYFSYDVKMKEKGDIPEGYSVSREKKERFSLILESASTNQTSMYLCASSLLAASGSRVAQYFGPGTRLLVL.

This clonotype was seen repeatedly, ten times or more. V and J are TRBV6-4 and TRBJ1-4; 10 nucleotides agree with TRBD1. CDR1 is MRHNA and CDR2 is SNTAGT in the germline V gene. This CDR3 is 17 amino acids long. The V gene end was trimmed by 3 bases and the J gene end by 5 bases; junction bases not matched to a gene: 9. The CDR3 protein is CASSDSGTGAVNEKLFF. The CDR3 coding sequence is TGTGCCAGCAGTGATTCCGGGACAGGGGCCGTAAATGAAAAACTGTTTTTT.

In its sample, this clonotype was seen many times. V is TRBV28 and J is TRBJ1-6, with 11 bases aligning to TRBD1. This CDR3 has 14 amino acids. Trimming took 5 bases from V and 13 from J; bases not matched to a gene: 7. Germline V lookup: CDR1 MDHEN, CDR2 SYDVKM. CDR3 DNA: TGTGCCAGCAGTCCCCCGGGACAGGGGGACCCCCTCCACTTT. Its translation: CASSPPGQGDPLHF.

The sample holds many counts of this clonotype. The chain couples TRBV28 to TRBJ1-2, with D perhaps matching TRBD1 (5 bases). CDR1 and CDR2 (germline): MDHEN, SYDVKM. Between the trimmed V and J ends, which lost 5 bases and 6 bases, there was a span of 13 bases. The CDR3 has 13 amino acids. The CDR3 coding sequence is TGTGCCAGCAGTAGCACGGGACTGAATGGCTACACCTTC. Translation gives CASSSTGLNGYTF.

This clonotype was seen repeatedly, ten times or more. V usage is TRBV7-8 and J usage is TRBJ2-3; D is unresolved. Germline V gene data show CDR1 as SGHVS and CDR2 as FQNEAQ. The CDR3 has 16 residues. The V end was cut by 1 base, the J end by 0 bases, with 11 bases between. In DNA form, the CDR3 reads TGTGCCAGCAGCTTAGTTGGTGGCCCTAGCACAGATACGCAGTATTTT. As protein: CASSLVGGPSTDTQYF.

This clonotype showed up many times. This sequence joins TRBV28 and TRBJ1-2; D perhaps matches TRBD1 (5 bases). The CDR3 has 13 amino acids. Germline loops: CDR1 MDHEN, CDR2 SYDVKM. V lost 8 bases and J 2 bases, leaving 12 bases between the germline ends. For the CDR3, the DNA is TGTGCCAGCCGGGACGGAACAAACTATGGCTACACCTTC. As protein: CASRDGTNYGYTF.

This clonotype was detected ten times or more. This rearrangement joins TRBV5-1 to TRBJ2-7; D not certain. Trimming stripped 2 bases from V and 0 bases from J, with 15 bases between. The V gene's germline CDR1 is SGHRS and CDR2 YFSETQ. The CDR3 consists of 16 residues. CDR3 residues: CASSFSTFSSSYEQYF. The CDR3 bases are TGCGCCAGCAGCTTTAGCACTTTCTCTAGCTCCTACGAGCAGTACTTC.